The 4 T cell receptor beta chains below all came from one sample that was sequenced in a study of blood T cell repertoires in COVID-19. Profiled with immunoSEQ multiplex PCR; TCRdb holds only in-frame clones, not every one. The data hold 350,000 to 400,000 clones, with 80% to 90% observed a single time. The specimen sequenced was PBMCs or T cells enriched from blood (not recorded which). These TCRs come from a man aged 18 to 35 who had recovered from COVID-19.

The V and J genes are TRBV11-2 and TRBJ2-7, with 9 bases identical to TRBD1. The CDR3 spans 15 residues. The V and J ends lost 6 bases and 6 bases, in that order; junction bases with no gene match: 12. Germline CDR1 and CDR2: SGHAT and FQNNGV. Here the CDR3 DNA reads TGTGCCAGCAGTCAGCGACAGGGGGTATCCGGCGAGCAGTACTTC. The encoded protein is CASSQRQGVSGEQYF.

The chain links TRBV28 to TRBJ1-1, with no clear D. The CDR3 sequence is 15 residues long. V lost 3 bases to trimming and J lost 4 bases, with 15 bases between them. Germline V lookup: CDR1 MDHEN, CDR2 SYDVKM. The CDR3 region is CASSLRVAGSTEAFF. In DNA form, the CDR3 reads TGTGCCAGCAGTTTGCGGGTCGCGGGGTCCACTGAAGCTTTCTTT.

The chain carries TRBV10-3 and TRBJ1-1, with D possibly being TRBD1 (6 bases). Germline V lookup: CDR1 ENHRY, CDR2 SYGVKD. The CDR3 has 17 residues. The V end lost 0 bases, the J end lost 0 bases, and 14 bases lay between the germline ends. The CDR3 loop reads CAISESIKGGMNTEAFF. The CDR3 DNA is TGTGCCATCAGTGAGTCGATAAAGGGGGGGATGAACACTGAAGCTTTCTTT.

The chain combines TRBV19 with TRBJ1-5; D possibly corresponds to TRBD1 (6 bases). This CDR3 spans 13 amino acids. In germline, CDR1 is LNHDA, CDR2 SQIVND (reference sequence). V lost 7 bases and J 3 bases, leaving 10 bases between the germline ends. The CDR3, as DNA: TGTGCCAGTAAACAGGGCCTCAATCAGCCCCAGCATTTT. It codes for CASKQGLNQPQHF.